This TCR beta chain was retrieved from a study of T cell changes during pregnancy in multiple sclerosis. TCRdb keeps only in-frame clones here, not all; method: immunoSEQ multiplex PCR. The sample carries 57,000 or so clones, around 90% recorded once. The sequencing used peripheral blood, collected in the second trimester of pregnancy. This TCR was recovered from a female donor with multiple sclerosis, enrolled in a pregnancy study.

Here the CDR3 reads CATSRDLVGPEAFF. DNA for the CDR3: TGTGCCACCAGCAGAGATCTCGTGGGCCCTGAAGCTTTCTTT. The J gene is TRBJ1-1, the V gene TRBV15; D unclear. Germline CDR1 is LNHNV and CDR2 is YYDKDF (reference sequence). The CDR3 totals 14 residues. Trimming took off 0 bases at V and 6 bases at J, with 11 bases between the two ends.